This is a list of T cell receptor beta chains from one sample in a study of identical twins. A single record per CDR3 protein comes from TCRdb applying MiXCR to the 5' RACE reads. Of some 590,000 distinct CDR3 sequences in the sample, roughly 9.5% were seen once. These same data were also listed under a study on yellow fever vaccine responses in identical twins.

Material for sequencing was PBMCs. These receptors all stem from a woman under 30 in good health. Both conserved end residues are part of each CDR3. D genes are given only for firm matches.

d_gene: TRBD2; v_gene: TRBV2; CDR3aa: CASRYSSGGNYEQYF
d_gene: .; v_gene: TRBV9; CDR3aa: CASSVDNWETQYF
d_gene: .; v_gene: TRBV20-1; CDR3aa: CSGDHQETQYF
d_gene: TRBD1; v_gene: TRBV6-4; CDR3aa: CATGTGVEQFF
d_gene: TRBD1; v_gene: TRBV24-1; CDR3aa: CATSDSTGNYYEQYF
d_gene: TRBD2; v_gene: TRBV3-1; CDR3aa: CASSPSPSGRGVTQYF
d_gene: TRBD2; v_gene: TRBV15; CDR3aa: CATSRDPGLAGQQETQYF
d_gene: TRBD1; v_gene: TRBV4-3; CDR3aa: CASSQRTGVYEQYF
d_gene: .; v_gene: TRBV6-5; CDR3aa: CASSYLASNYEQYF
d_gene: .; v_gene: TRBV20-1; CDR3aa: CSARVVKMNTEAFF
d_gene: TRBD2; v_gene: TRBV11-1; CDR3aa: CASRPSGLAGGLEETQYF
d_gene: TRBD1; v_gene: TRBV28; CDR3aa: CASSFWGQPSTDTQYF
d_gene: .; v_gene: TRBV27; CDR3aa: CASSFVQGSNEQFF
d_gene: .; v_gene: TRBV2; CDR3aa: CASSEANYRAQETQYF
d_gene: .; v_gene: TRBV29-1; CDR3aa: CSVEGAATGSYNEQFF
d_gene: .; v_gene: TRBV20-1; CDR3aa: CSARSGNYGYTF
d_gene: .; v_gene: TRBV12-3/TRBV12-4; CDR3aa: CASSGYSNQPQHF
d_gene: .; v_gene: TRBV12-3/TRBV12-4; CDR3aa: CASSGGGGRLGNQPQHF
d_gene: .; v_gene: TRBV27; CDR3aa: CASRPLGNSYEQYF
d_gene: TRBD2; v_gene: TRBV7-9; CDR3aa: CASSTSGGSDTQYF
d_gene: .; v_gene: TRBV15; CDR3aa: CATSTEYTGQEYF
d_gene: TRBD2; v_gene: TRBV6-5; CDR3aa: CASSYPGGSNEQYF
d_gene: .; v_gene: TRBV10-3; CDR3aa: CTFSSPFIRDSAYNEQFF
d_gene: TRBD2; v_gene: TRBV5-1; CDR3aa: CASSPTTSPYEQYF
d_gene: .; v_gene: TRBV6-1; CDR3aa: CASNPGSSYEQYF
d_gene: .; v_gene: TRBV10-3; CDR3aa: CAISESEGPGSSEAFF
d_gene: .; v_gene: TRBV20-1; CDR3aa: CSARDLRSQGEQYF
d_gene: .; v_gene: TRBV12-3/TRBV12-4; CDR3aa: CASSPQVPYGYTF
d_gene: .; v_gene: TRBV11-2; CDR3aa: CASSFGGPDYEQYF
d_gene: .; v_gene: TRBV5-5; CDR3aa: CASSFVRLFTGELFF
d_gene: .; v_gene: TRBV3-1; CDR3aa: CASSQGGVGAYNEQFF
d_gene: TRBD1; v_gene: TRBV6-4; CDR3aa: CASSRTGTAGELFF
d_gene: .; v_gene: TRBV2; CDR3aa: CASAPHLPGLTYNEQFF
d_gene: TRBD2; v_gene: TRBV3-1; CDR3aa: CASSQYQGLAGYEQFF
d_gene: .; v_gene: TRBV28; CDR3aa: CASSIPRRGLAASYEQYF